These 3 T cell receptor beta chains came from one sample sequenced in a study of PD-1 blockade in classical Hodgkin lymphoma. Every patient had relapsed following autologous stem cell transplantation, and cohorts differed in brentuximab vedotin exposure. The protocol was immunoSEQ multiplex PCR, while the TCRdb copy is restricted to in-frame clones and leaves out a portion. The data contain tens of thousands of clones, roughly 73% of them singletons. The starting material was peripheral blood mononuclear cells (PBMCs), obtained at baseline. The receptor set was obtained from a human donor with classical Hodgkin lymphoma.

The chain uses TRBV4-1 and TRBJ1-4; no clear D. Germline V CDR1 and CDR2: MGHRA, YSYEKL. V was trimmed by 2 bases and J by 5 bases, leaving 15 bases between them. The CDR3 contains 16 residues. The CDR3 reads CASSQTYRQSNEKLFF. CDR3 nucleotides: TGCGCCAGCAGCCAAACGTATCGGCAGTCGAATGAAAAACTGTTTTTT.

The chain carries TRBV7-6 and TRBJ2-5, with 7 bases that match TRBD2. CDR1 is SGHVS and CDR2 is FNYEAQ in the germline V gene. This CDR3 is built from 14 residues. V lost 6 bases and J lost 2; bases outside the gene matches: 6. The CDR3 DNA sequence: TGTGCCAGCAGTTCCAGAGCGGGGCAAGAGACCCAGTACTTC. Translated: CASSSRAGQETQYF. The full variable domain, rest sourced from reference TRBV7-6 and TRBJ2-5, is GAGVSQSPRYKVTKRGQDVALRCDPISGHVSLYWYRQALGQGPEFLTYFNYEAQQDKSGLPNDRFSAERPEGSISTLTIQRTEQRDSAMYRCASSSRAGQETQYFGPGTRLLVL.

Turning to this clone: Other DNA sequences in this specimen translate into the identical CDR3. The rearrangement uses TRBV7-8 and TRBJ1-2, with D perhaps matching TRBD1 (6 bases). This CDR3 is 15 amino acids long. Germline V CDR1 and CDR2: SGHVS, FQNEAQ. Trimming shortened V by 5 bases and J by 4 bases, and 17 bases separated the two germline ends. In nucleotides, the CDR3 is TGTGCCAGCAGCCCTCGGCAGGGGCGGGCCTATGGCTACACCTTC. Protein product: CASSPRQGRAYGYTF.